This T cell receptor (beta chain) was identified in a study of identical twins. This clonotype was detected many times. Its cognate antigen is unknown. Unique molecular identifiers were present on the cDNA, and a universal primer site came from template switching. A single record per CDR3 protein comes from TCRdb applying MiXCR to the 5' RACE reads. The repertoire holds 200,000 to 250,000 distinct CDR3 sequences, with about 7.5% as singletons. Study results and limitations: Out-of-frame alpha sequences shared by twins were enriched for low generation probability. Insertions were fewer in abundant cord blood beta clonotypes, whereas memory repertoires showed none of this pattern. Part of the zero-insertion signal could reflect confounding by invariant MAIT and iNKT cells.

Trimming left V 3 bases short and J 6 bases short, with 16 bases between. Germline V gene lookup returns CDR1 SEHNR and CDR2 FQNEAQ (reference sequence). This CDR3 contains 15 residues. Another study also made use of these data, one on yellow fever vaccine responses in identical twins.

The sequence came from a woman between 18 and 30 years old in good health. Sequenced sample: memory (CD45RO+) T cells sorted from blood. The V call is TRBV7-9, the J call TRBJ2-3, with D maybe TRBD2 (6 bases). DNA for the CDR3: TGTGCCAGCAGCTTGAGGCGGGGCCCCGCCGATACGCAGTATTTT. This sequence encodes CASSLRRGPADTQYF.